The clone carrying this T cell receptor beta chain was found many times. Its antigen is not identified. TCRdb used MiXCR to reprocess the reads, holding one entry per CDR3 protein. Among approximately 730,000 distinct CDR3 sequences listed, 25% to 35% were seen once. This entry is derived from a study of T cell repertoires in cytomegalovirus infection. As for the study in general: Through public TCR beta signatures, both CMV infection and matching HLA type were indicated.

CDR3 size: 15 residues. Trimming stripped 1 base from V and 6 bases from J, with 16 bases between. CDR1 is SEHNR, CDR2 FQNEAQ, per germline (reference sequence). This clonotype originated in a human donor in good health (CMV status not recorded). Some clones in this sample may be carry-over from other donors' samples. The V gene is TRBV7-9, the J gene TRBJ2-7; D tentatively fits TRBD1 or TRBD2 (6 bases each). The specimen comprised cultured CD8+ T cells from PBMCs, sampled from culture after CMV antigen stimulation. CDR3 region: CASSLEGGLDSEQYF. The CDR3, as DNA: TGTGCCAGCAGCTTAGAGGGGGGCCTGGATTCCGAGCAGTACTTC.